Listed below are T cell receptor beta chains from one sample, sequenced in a study of cytomegalovirus exposure and HLA in healthy donors. The method was immunoSEQ multiplex PCR; TCRdb's version includes in-frame clones alone and lacks a portion of them. The sample table sets out 150,000 to 200,000 clones. The source material was PBMCs. The receptors shown here come from a woman aged 60-75 years in good health and CMV-seronegative. The CDR3 runs from the conserved cysteine through the conserved F or W. Fields, in order: CDR3 length, V gene, J gene, D gene, CDR3 DNA, CDR3 protein. The D gene is left open where the match is weak.

13	TRBV19	TRBJ1-1	NA	TGTGCCAGTAGTATAACAGGGAACACTGAAGCTTTCTTT	CASSITGNTEAFF
14	TRBV10-3	TRBJ1-2	NA	TGTGCCATCAGACCGGTGGCTGACTATAGTGGCTACACCTTC	CAIRPVADYSGYTF
15	TRBV7-6	TRBJ2-1	NA	TGTGCCAGCAGCTTAACCGGGGACTCCTACAATGAGCAGTTCTTC	CASSLTGDSYNEQFF
15	TRBV7-3	TRBJ2-7	TRBD1	TGTGCCAGCAGCATACTGGGACAGAATATCTACGAGCAGTACTTC	CASSILGQNIYEQYF
13	TRBV5-6	TRBJ2-7	NA	TGTGCCAGCAGCGCCAGGTCCTCCTACGAGCAGTACTTC	CASSARSSYEQYF
13	TRBV7-9	TRBJ2-7	TRBD1	TGTGCCAGCAGCCCCACAGGGGTCGGCGAGCAGTACTTC	CASSPTGVGEQYF
13	TRBV5-8	TRBJ2-7	NA	TGTGCCAGCAGCTCCCCAGACAGCTACGAGCAGTACTTC	CASSSPDSYEQYF
15	TRBV7-9	TRBJ2-1	TRBD1	TGTGCCAGCAGCTCACAGGGGCAATCCTACAATGAGCAGTTCTTC	CASSSQGQSYNEQFF
16	TRBV5-4	TRBJ1-1	NA	TGTGCCAGCAGCTCCGCCAGGGGCAGGCCGAACACTGAAGCTTTCTTT	CASSSARGRPNTEAFF
15	TRBV7-9	TRBJ1-2	NA	TGTGCCAGCAGCCGGGATACGTTTATTGGCTATGGCTACACCTTC	CASSRDTFIGYGYTF
15	TRBV2	TRBJ2-7	NA	TGTGCCAGCAGTGAGGAACTAGCACTCTCCTACGAGCAGTACTTC	CASSEELALSYEQYF
15	TRBV19	TRBJ1-2	TRBD1	TGTGCCAGTAGTATCTACACCGGGACAGCCTATGGCTACACCTTC	CASSIYTGTAYGYTF
15	TRBV7-2	TRBJ1-5	NA	TGTGCCAGCAGCTTAGATGGGACAATGAATCAGCCCCAGCATTTT	CASSLDGTMNQPQHF
15	TRBV15	TRBJ2-3	TRBD1	TGTGCCACCAGCAGGAAGACAGGGGAAACAGATACGCAGTATTTT	CATSRKTGETDTQYF
15	TRBV5-1	TRBJ1-1	NA	TGCGCCAGCAGCGGCGGGACTTCCAGCTTGGGGGTAGCTTTCTTT	CASSGGTSSLGVAFF
11	TRBV20-1	TRBJ2-7	NA	TGCAGTGCCGAGGGGGGGGACGAGCAGTACTTC	CSAEGGDEQYF
14	TRBV28	TRBJ2-7	NA	TGTGCCAGCAGTTTGGTTGGGCGCTCCTACGAGCAGTACTTC	CASSLVGRSYEQYF
14	TRBV6-5	TRBJ2-7	NA	TGTGCCAGCAGTCCCCGGCAGGTGGCCTACGAGCAGTACTTC	CASSPRQVAYEQYF
13	TRBV7-3	TRBJ1-5	NA	TGTGCCAGCAGCTTAAGGGCGAGTCAGCCCCAGCATTTT	CASSLRASQPQHF
15	TRBV7-9	TRBJ2-2	NA	TGTGCCAGCAGCTTTGCAGGCCATAGCACCGGGGAGCTGTTTTTT	CASSFAGHSTGELFF
14	TRBV28	TRBJ1-5	NA	TGTGCCAGCAGTTTACGGCCTCGGGGGCAGCCCCAGCATTTT	CASSLRPRGQPQHF
15	TRBV10-3	TRBJ2-3	TRBD2	TGTGCCAGCGCCGGGACTAGCGGGCTCACAGATACGCAGTATTTT	CASAGTSGLTDTQYF